This T cell receptor (beta chain) was sequenced during a study of beta chain features in type 1 diabetes. Study details: Regarding age, gender and cell yields, patients proved similar to healthy donors.

V was cut by 1 base and J by 2 bases, with 14 bases left in between. The CDR3 runs to 16 residues. Germline V gene sequence: CDR1 SGDLS, CDR2 YYNGEE. Expressed TCRB transcripts got sequenced, as all isolated RNA was reverse transcribed. Using immunoSEQ multiplex PCR, the repertoire was profiled, and TCRdb retains in-frame clones only, with some absent. The sample records hundreds of thousands of clones, roughly 17% being singletons. The rearrangement joins TRBV9 to TRBJ2-3, with D unclear. Sequences were obtained from naive CD4+ T cells from blood. This receptor was taken from a woman aged 18-29 years in good health. The CDR3 is CASSVSGGPPTDTQYF. The CDR3 DNA follows: TGTGCCAGCAGCGTAAGTGGTGGTCCGCCCACAGATACGCAGTATTTT.